A selection of T cell receptor beta chains follows, all from one sample in a study of CD8 T cells in ankylosing spondylitis. TCRdb used MiXCR to reprocess the 5' RACE reads, holding one entry per CDR3 protein. The data hold 650,000 to 800,000 distinct CDR3 sequences, with over 15% observed a single time. Sequencing was performed on blood, either unsorted or a sorted T cell fraction (not recorded which). These receptors were obtained from a male donor with ankylosing spondylitis. Each CDR3 is given with its conserved first and last residue. A D gene is named only where the DNA matches it firmly.

TRBV5-5	TRBD1	TRBJ2-2	CASSRQGTDTGELFF
TRBV28	NA	TRBJ2-7	CASSLLGPVMDRGYEQYF
TRBV5-1	TRBD1	TRBJ2-5	CASTKGAGVQETQYF
TRBV29-1	TRBD1	TRBJ1-1	CSVEVGQGLEAFF
TRBV7-2	TRBD1	TRBJ1-6	CASSLHRGGPGSPLHF
TRBV5-6	NA	TRBJ2-3	CASSFVARETDTQYF
TRBV7-2	NA	TRBJ2-5	CASTMAGRVVETQYF
TRBV28	TRBD1	TRBJ1-1	CASILGQGDTEAFF
TRBV7-9	NA	TRBJ1-1	CASSLYGGRDTEAFF
TRBV20-1	TRBD2	TRBJ2-3	CSAFQLAANTDTQYF
TRBV11-1	TRBD2	TRBJ2-2	CASSSRLSAGGPWAGELFF
TRBV7-6	TRBD2	TRBJ2-1	CASSTGLAGGGHNEQFF
TRBV5-1	TRBD2	TRBJ2-5	CASSPGLATGRTQYF
TRBV6-5	NA	TRBJ1-1	CASSQPGPEAFF
TRBV7-9	TRBD2	TRBJ2-1	CASSTTSGRIDNEQFF
TRBV2	NA	TRBJ2-1	CASRTTGTPVSEQFF
TRBV27	NA	TRBJ1-1	CASSLSNSFLMNTEAFF
TRBV20-1	TRBD1	TRBJ2-5	CSARDQQGAGETQYF
TRBV10-3	TRBD1	TRBJ1-2	CAISGDSNYGYTF
TRBV27	NA	TRBJ1-1	CASSQARGAEAFF
TRBV20-1	TRBD1	TRBJ1-2	CSARDGVRGQHGYTF
TRBV12-3/TRBV12-4	NA	TRBJ2-1	CASSSDLLNEQFF
TRBV6-1	TRBD2	TRBJ2-7	CASRTRAGVSYEQYF
TRBV5-1	NA	TRBJ1-1	CASSLSVGRATEAFF
TRBV4-1	TRBD2	TRBJ2-2	CASSGLAGGIGELFF
TRBV2	NA	TRBJ2-5	CASSERSKGLETQYF
TRBV11-3	TRBD2	TRBJ2-1	CASSELAGGGNEQFF
TRBV5-1	NA	TRBJ2-7	CASTSGGTVVDEQYF
TRBV15	NA	TRBJ1-4	CATSRESRGYEKLFF
TRBV20-1	NA	TRBJ1-5	CSADIRLSNQPQHF
TRBV13	NA	TRBJ1-1	CASSSTFRASGGTEAFF
TRBV9	TRBD2	TRBJ2-3	CASSDPLAGSTDTQYF
TRBV7-8	NA	TRBJ2-7	CASSSLGPSSYEQYF
TRBV12-3/TRBV12-4	NA	TRBJ1-5	CASRPLGTVAVLRYNQPQHF
TRBV5-5	NA	TRBJ2-2	CASSLGLRELFF
TRBV18	TRBD2	TRBJ2-1	CASSPPSGKNNEQFF
TRBV29-1	TRBD2	TRBJ2-1	CSVGPGLAFNEQFF
TRBV5-1	NA	TRBJ2-2	CASSLAAGNTGELFF
TRBV29-1	NA	TRBJ1-5	CSVVKGTGPQHF
TRBV19	NA	TRBJ2-7	CASSVSLTYEQYF
TRBV12-5	TRBD1	TRBJ1-5	CATADRPEQPQHF